This T cell receptor beta chain was recovered during a study of blood T cell repertoires in COVID-19. Study-level background: Samples came from the United States, Italy and Spain, spanning acute and convalescent COVID-19. In each case, the material was cDNA or gDNA derived from T cells, B-cell-depleted T cells, or PBMCs.

In the original processing: Researchers report that nucleated cell counts were estimated from reference gene primer amplification. The method was immunoSEQ multiplex PCR; TCRdb's version includes in-frame clones alone and lacks a portion of them. V, J and clone size derive from that table, while D and trimming were established from the DNA sequence. Of some 130,000 clones listed, about 72% are singletons. The CDR3 is made up of 16 amino acids. Germline lookup yields CDR1 SGHDT and CDR2 YYEEEE. Trimming left V 1 base short and J 7 bases short, with 17 bases between. This clone was seen a few times. Input material: peripheral blood. The rearrangement uses TRBV5-6 and TRBJ1-4; D may be TRBD1 (6 bases). This clonotype was sampled from a woman in her seventies with acute or convalescent COVID-19. The CDR3 coding sequence is TGTGCCAGCAGCTTGTTTATGCAACAGGGTGGTGAAAAACTGTTTTTT. Translated: CASSLFMQQGGEKLFF.